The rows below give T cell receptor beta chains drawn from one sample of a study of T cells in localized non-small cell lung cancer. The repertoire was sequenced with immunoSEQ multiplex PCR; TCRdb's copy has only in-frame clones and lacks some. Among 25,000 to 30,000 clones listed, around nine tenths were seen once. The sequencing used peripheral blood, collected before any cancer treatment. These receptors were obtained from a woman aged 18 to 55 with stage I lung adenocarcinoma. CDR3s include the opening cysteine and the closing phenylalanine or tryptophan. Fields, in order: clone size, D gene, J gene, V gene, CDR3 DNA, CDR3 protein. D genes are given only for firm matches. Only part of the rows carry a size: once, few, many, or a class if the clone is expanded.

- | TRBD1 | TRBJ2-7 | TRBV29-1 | TGCAGCGTTTGGACAGGAGGCGTTTACGAGCAGTACTTC | CSVWTGGVYEQYF
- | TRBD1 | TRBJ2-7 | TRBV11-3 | TGTGCCAGCAGCTCAATCCGGGACAGAACCTACGAGCAGTACTTC | CASSSIRDRTYEQYF
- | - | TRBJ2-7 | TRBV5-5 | TGTGCCAGCAGCTTAGGGGCCGAGAGCTCCTACGAGCAGTACTTC | CASSLGAESSYEQYF
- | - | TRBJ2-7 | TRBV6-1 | TGTGCCAGCAGAGTGGACACCTCCTACGAGCAGTACTTC | CASRVDTSYEQYF
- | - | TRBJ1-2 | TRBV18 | TGTGCCAGCTCCCCCGAGGGGAGGGGCTATGGCTACACCTTC | CASSPEGRGYGYTF
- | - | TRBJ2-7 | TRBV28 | TGTGCCAGCGGCCTCGGACTTTCCAACTACGAGCAGTACTTC | CASGLGLSNYEQYF
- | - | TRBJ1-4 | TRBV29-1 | TGCAGCGTTGAAGAGACGCAGGCTGAAAAACTGTTTTTT | CSVEETQAEKLFF
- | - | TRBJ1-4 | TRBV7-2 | TGTGCCAGCAGCTTAGGGCAGGGTCGGGAAAAACTGTTTTTT | CASSLGQGREKLFF
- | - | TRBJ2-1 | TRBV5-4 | TGTGCCAGCACCATAGGGGCCGGGGTTTACAATGAGCAGTTCTTC | CASTIGAGVYNEQFF
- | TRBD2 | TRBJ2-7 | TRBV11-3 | TGTGCCAGCAGTCGACAGGGCCCACAGTCGGGACTAGCGGACTACGAGCAGTACTTC | CASSRQGPQSGLADYEQYF
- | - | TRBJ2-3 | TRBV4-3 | TGCGCCAGCAGCCAGACCACCCTCCAGGGAACCTTCACAGATACGCAGTATTTT | CASSQTTLQGTFTDTQYF
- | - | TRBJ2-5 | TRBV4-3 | TGCGCCAGCAGCCCGCGTCCAAGCCAAGAGACCCAGTACTTC | CASSPRPSQETQYF
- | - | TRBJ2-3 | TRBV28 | TGTGCCAGCAGTGGTTGGTCGGGGGATCGCACAGATACGCAGTATTTT | CASSGWSGDRTDTQYF
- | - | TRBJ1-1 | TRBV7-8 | TGTGCCAGCAGCTTAGCCACAGGGTACACGAACACTGAAGCTTTCTTT | CASSLATGYTNTEAFF
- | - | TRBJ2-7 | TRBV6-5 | TGTGCCAGCATGCTAGTGGGCTCCGAGCAGTACTTC | CASMLVGSEQYF
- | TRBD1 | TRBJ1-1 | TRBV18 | TGTGCCAGCTCACGCCTGGACAGGGGAAGTTCTGAAGCTTTCTTT | CASSRLDRGSSEAFF
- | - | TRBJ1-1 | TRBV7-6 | TGTGCCAGCAGCGTAGGGACGGTGAACACTGAAGCTTTCTTT | CASSVGTVNTEAFF
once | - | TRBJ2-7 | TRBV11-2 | TGTGCCAGCAGCAGGGGATACGAGCAGTACTTC | CASSRGYEQYF
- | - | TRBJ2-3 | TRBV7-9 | TGTGCCAGCAGCCCCGGGGAGTTCACAGATACGCAGTATTTT | CASSPGEFTDTQYF
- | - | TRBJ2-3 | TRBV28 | TGTGCCAGCAGTCCCGGACAGTACACAGATACGCAGTATTTT | CASSPGQYTDTQYF
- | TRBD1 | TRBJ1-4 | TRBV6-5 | TGTGCCAGCAGGGGACAGGGAGGTGAAAAACTGTTTTTT | CASRGQGGEKLFF
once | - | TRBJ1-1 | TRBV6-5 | TGTGCCAGCACGCCTCAGGGGCACATGAACACTGAAGCTTTCTTT | CASTPQGHMNTEAFF
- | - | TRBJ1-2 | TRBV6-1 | TGTGCCAGCAGTGGGGATTGGGGTAGGAGCTACACCTTC | CASSGDWGRSYTF
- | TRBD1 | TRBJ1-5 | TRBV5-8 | TGTGCCAGCAGCGTGGACAGGGGGAATCAGCCCCAGCATTTT | CASSVDRGNQPQHF
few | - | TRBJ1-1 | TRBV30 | TGTGCCTGGAATTATGCTTGGAACACTGAAGCTTTCTTT | CAWNYAWNTEAFF
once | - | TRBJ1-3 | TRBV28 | TGTGCCAGCAGTTTACGCAACTTATTCTCTGGAAACACCATATATTTT | CASSLRNLFSGNTIYF
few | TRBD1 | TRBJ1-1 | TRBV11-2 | TGTGCCAGCAGCCGAGGGGACAGGGGGGTTACTGAAGCTTTCTTT | CASSRGDRGVTEAFF
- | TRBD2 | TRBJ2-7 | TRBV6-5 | TGTGCCAGCAGTTATTATAGCGGGAGCTATACCTACGAGCAGTACTTC | CASSYYSGSYTYEQYF
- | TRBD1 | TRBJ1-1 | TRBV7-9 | TGTGCCAGCAGCGCAACGGGACAGACACAACGGGCTGAAGCTTTCTTT | CASSATGQTQRAEAFF
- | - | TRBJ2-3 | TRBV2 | TGTGCCAGCAGTGAAATCGTCAGGGAGGCAGATACGCAGTATTTT | CASSEIVREADTQYF
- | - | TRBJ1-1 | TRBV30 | TGTGCCTGGAGCGACGGAAACACTGAAGCTTTCTTT | CAWSDGNTEAFF
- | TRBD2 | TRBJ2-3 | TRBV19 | TGTGCCAGTAGTATAAGGGCGGGAGGGACAGATACGCAGTATTTT | CASSIRAGGTDTQYF
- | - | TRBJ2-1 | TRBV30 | TGTGCCATAGACCCCCCAGCCGGGGCGGGGAATGAGCAGTTCTTC | CAIDPPAGAGNEQFF
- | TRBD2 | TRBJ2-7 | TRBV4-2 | TGTGCCAGCAGCCAAGCCCTTAGTAGCGGGGTTGCCTACGAGCAGTACTTC | CASSQALSSGVAYEQYF
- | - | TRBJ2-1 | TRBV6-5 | TGTGCCAGCAGTTACTCGAATCGGGACCACAATGAGCAGTTCTTC | CASSYSNRDHNEQFF
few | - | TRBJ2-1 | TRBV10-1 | TGCGCCAGCGGAGACGGGGGTAGTGGGCAGTTCTTC | CASGDGGSGQFF
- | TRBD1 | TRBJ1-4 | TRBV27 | TGTGCCAGCAGTTTTTCGGGACAGGGGAGGACTAATGAAAAACTGTTTTTT | CASSFSGQGRTNEKLFF
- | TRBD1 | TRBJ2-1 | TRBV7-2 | TGTGCCAGCAGCCCCCAGGGGGCCTCCTACAATGAGCAGTTCTTC | CASSPQGASYNEQFF
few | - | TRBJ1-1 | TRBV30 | TGTGCCTGGAGTTCGGGCACTGAAGCTTTCTTT | CAWSSGTEAFF
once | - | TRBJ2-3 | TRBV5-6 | TGTGCCAGCAGCTCAGCCTCCGCCTCTAGCACAGATACGCAGTATTTT | CASSSASASSTDTQYF
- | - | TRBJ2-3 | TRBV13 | TGTGCCAGCAGCTCCCGGGCGCAGAAGGGCACAGATACGCAGTATTTT | CASSSRAQKGTDTQYF
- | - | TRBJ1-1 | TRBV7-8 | TGTGCCAGCAGCTGGCGTGACGGGGTCACTGAAGCTTTCTTT | CASSWRDGVTEAFF
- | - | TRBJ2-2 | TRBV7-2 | TGTGCCAGCAGCCCGGGACACTCGGGCGGTAGCGGGGAGCTGTTTTTT | CASSPGHSGGSGELFF
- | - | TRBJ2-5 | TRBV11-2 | TGTGCCAGCAGTTTCGGGCAGGGGGAGACCCAGTACTTC | CASSFGQGETQYF
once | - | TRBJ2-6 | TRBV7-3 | TGTGCCAGCAGAGACTCTGGGGCCAACGTCCTGACTTTC | CASRDSGANVLTF
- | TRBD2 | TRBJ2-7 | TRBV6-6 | TGTGCCAGCATCGATTTAGCGGGAGGTTTGACCGGCGAGCAGTACTTC | CASIDLAGGLTGEQYF
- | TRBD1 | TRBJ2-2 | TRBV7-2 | TGTGCCAGACTCTCAGGGGGCCGGGGCACCGGGGAGCTGTTTTTT | CARLSGGRGTGELFF
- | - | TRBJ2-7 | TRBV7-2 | TGTGCCAGCAGCCCGAGCACCGGGTACTCCAGTTCCGAGCAGTACTTC | CASSPSTGYSSSEQYF
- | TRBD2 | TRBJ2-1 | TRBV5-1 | TGCGCCAGCAGCGGGGGACTAGCGGGAGGCCTGAGCTCCTACAATGAGCAGTTCTTC | CASSGGLAGGLSSYNEQFF
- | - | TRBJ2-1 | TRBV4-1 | TGCGCCAGCAGCAGTTCACCAGGCTCCTACAATGAGCAGTTCTTC | CASSSSPGSYNEQFF
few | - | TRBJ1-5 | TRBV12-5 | TGTGCTAGTGGTTTGGTACACCAGCCCCAGCATTTT | CASGLVHQPQHF
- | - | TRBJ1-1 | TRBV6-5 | TGTGCCAGCAGTTCCGGACGGAGCACTGAAGCTTTCTTT | CASSSGRSTEAFF
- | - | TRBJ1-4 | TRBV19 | TGTGCCAGTACGGCGGATACTAATGAAAAACTGTTTTTT | CASTADTNEKLFF
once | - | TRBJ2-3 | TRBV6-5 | TGTGCCTCTCGGGGAGGCGGCACAGATACGCAGTATTTT | CASRGGGTDTQYF
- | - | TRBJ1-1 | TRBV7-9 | TGTGCCAGTTGGACGGCGGGGGACACTGAAGCTTTCTTT | CASWTAGDTEAFF
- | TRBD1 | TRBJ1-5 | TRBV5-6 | TGTGCCAGCAGCAGTCAGTTTGGACAGGGGGCGGGTGGCAATCAGCCCCAGCATTTT | CASSSQFGQGAGGNQPQHF
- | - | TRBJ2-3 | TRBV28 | TGTGCCAGCAGCCCGTCACAGGGAAGGGGCACAGATACGCAGTATTTT | CASSPSQGRGTDTQYF
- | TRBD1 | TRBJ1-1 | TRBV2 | TGTGCCAGCGGGACAGGCTGGGCTTTCTTT | CASGTGWAFF
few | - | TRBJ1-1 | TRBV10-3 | TGTGCCATCAGTGATCGGACAGCCAACACTGAAGCTTTCTTT | CAISDRTANTEAFF
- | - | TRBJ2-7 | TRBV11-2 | TGTGCCAGCAGCTTAGAGGGCGGGGCCACCTACGAGCAGTACTTC | CASSLEGGATYEQYF